This T cell receptor (beta chain) derives from a study of shared clonotypes between healthy human individuals. It was 200 ng DNA, about 30,000 T cell genomes, that sorted-subset replicate PCRs used. Original methodology: ImmunoSEQ only sent back junction sequences with no quality scores, so filtering was done differently. Method: immunoSEQ multiplex PCR; TCRdb's copy keeps in-frame clones and lacks some. V and J calls and clone size follow that table, whereas D and trimming were derived from the DNA. The sample includes 650,000 to 750,000 clones, around 72% of them seen just once. The CDR3 is 17 amino acids. The germline V gene has CDR1 SGHTA and CDR2 FQGNSA. V lost 0 bases and J lost 10; bases outside the gene matches: 7.

The TCR sequence derives from a woman aged 30 to 39 in good health. The sequenced sample was memory CD4+ T cells sorted from blood. Specified subset: CD45RA-negative fraction. This rearrangement joins TRBV7-2 to TRBJ2-1; 15 bases line up with TRBD2. The CDR3 here is CASSLAGTSGRRKEQFF. In nucleotides, the CDR3 is TGTGCCAGCAGCTTAGCCGGGACTAGCGGGAGGAGGAAGGAGCAGTTCTTC.